One and the same sample provided the 30 T cell receptor beta chains below, sequenced in a study of shared clonotypes between healthy human individuals. Assay: immunoSEQ multiplex PCR; the TCRdb copy retains only in-frame clones and omits some. The sample yields about 680,000 clones, about 92% seen once. The naive CD8 population came from CD45RO-negative cells selected for CCR7, without terminally differentiated effector memory CD45RA+ cells. The sample was naive CD8+ T cells sorted from blood. Receptors originate from a man aged 25-45 years in good health.

The J gene is TRBJ2-1, the V gene TRBV10-3; possible D gene TRBD2, 5 bases. This CDR3 is built from 14 residues. Germline CDR1 reads ENHRY; CDR2 reads SYGVKD. V shed 10 bases and J shed 7 bases, with 20 bases lying between them. DNA of the CDR3: TGTGCCACCCTGGGTGGAACCGGGGTTAATGAGCAGTTCTTC. Translated: CATLGGTGVNEQFF.

The gene calls are TRBV5-1 and TRBJ1-4, with D possibly TRBD1 on 6 matching bases. Germline loops: CDR1 SGHRS, CDR2 YFSETQ. V was cut by 1 base and J by 8 bases, with 21 bases left in between. This CDR3 region has 17 residues. Written as DNA, the CDR3 is TGCGCCAGCAGCTTGTCGCCACAGGGAGAGCAGGGGGAAAAACTGTTTTTT. It codes for CASSLSPQGEQGEKLFF.

The gene calls are TRBV7-2 and TRBJ2-7, with 11 bases lining up with TRBD1. The V gene end was trimmed by 1 base and the J gene end by 2 bases; junction bases not matched to a gene: 4. The CDR3 has 16 residues. Per the germline V gene, CDR1 is SGHTA and CDR2 is FQGNSA. The CDR3 DNA follows: TGTGCCAGCAGCTTAGACCGGACAGGGGGCACCTACGAGCAGTACTTC. It codes for CASSLDRTGGTYEQYF.

This chain links TRBV6-1 with TRBJ1-3; unclear D gene. From germline, CDR1 is MNHNS and CDR2 SASEGT. This CDR3 contains 14 residues. V was trimmed by 4 bases and J by 0 bases, leaving 7 bases between them. The DNA of the CDR3 is TGTGCCAGCAGTGGGGCAAGCTCTGGAAACACCATATATTTT. Protein: CASSGASSGNTIYF.

This chain joins TRBV7-9 and TRBJ2-7; no definite D call. The germline V and J ends were trimmed by 2 bases and 3 bases, with 17 bases remaining between them. This CDR3 comprises 16 residues. Germline CDR1 reads SEHNR; CDR2 reads FQNEAQ (reference sequence). CDR3 in DNA: TGTGCCAGCAGCTTACCTCCATACGGAGACGGCTACGAGCAGTACTTC. This codes for CASSLPPYGDGYEQYF.

This chain links TRBV6-6 with TRBJ2-5; a possible D gene is TRBD1 (5 bases). The CDR3 spans 14 residues. V was pared by 0 bases and J by 5 bases, with 10 bases between. The V gene's germline CDR1 is MNHNY and CDR2 SVGAGI (reference sequence). DNA of the CDR3: TGTGCCAGCAGTTACTCATCAGGGTTGGAGACCCAGTACTTC. This gives the protein CASSYSSGLETQYF.

This chain uses TRBV11-3 with TRBJ1-6, with D uncertain. Germline V lookup: CDR1 SGHNT, CDR2 YENEEA. CDR3 size: 13 residues. With 1 base removed from V and 6 bases from J, the gap between germline ends came to 4 bases. The CDR3 DNA sequence: TGTGCCAGCAGCTTAGGGGTTAATTCACCCCTCCACTTT. Translated, it gives CASSLGVNSPLHF.

A few counts support this clone. The sample carries other DNA sequences with the same CDR3. In DNA, the CDR3 is TGCGCCAGCAGCTCGGGACAGGGGGCCTACAATGAGCAGTTCTTC. Its translation: CASSSGQGAYNEQFF. The V and J genes are TRBV5-1 and TRBJ2-1, with 11 bases that match TRBD1. Trimming cost V 3 bases and J 2 bases; bases outside gene matches: 1. There are 15 residues in the CDR3. In germline, CDR1 is SGHRS, CDR2 YFSETQ.

The chain couples TRBV11-3 to TRBJ1-2; D not certain. Trimming took off 2 bases at V and 0 bases at J, with 10 bases between the two ends. The CDR3 contains 15 residues. Germline V gene lookup returns CDR1 SGHNT and CDR2 YENEEA. The chain's CDR3 is CASSLWAAANYGYTF. The CDR3 coding sequence is TGTGCCAGCAGCTTATGGGCAGCAGCTAACTATGGCTACACCTTC.

The chain links TRBV5-4 to TRBJ2-7; D may be TRBD1 or TRBD2 (5 bases each). V lost 1 base to trimming and J lost 6 bases, with 11 bases between them. CDR1 SGHNT and CDR2 YYREEE come from the germline V gene (reference sequence). The CDR3 consists of 13 residues. CDR3 region: CASSLWGSSEQYF. The CDR3 DNA follows: TGTGCCAGCAGCTTGTGGGGGAGCTCCGAGCAGTACTTC.

This clone was detected once. The chain joins TRBV5-6 to TRBJ1-5, with 7 bases identical to TRBD1. The CDR3 consists of 14 residues. Germline loops: CDR1 SGHDT, CDR2 YYEEEE. After removal of 4 bases from V and 1 base from J, the junction contained 2 bases not matched to a gene. CDR3 amino acids: CASSQGQSNQPQHF. CDR3 DNA sequence: TGTGCCAGCAGCCAGGGACAGAGCAATCAGCCCCAGCATTTT. The full variable domain, with the rest looked up from reference TRBV5-6 and TRBJ1-5, is DAGVTQSPTHLIKTRGQQVTLRCSPKSGHDTVSWYQQALGQGPQFIFQYYEEEERQRGNFPDRFSGHQFPNYSSELNVNALLLGDSALYLCASSQGQSNQPQHFGDGTRLSIL.

The J gene is TRBJ2-7, the V gene TRBV13, with D possibly matching TRBD2 (6 bases). Germline V gene lookup returns CDR1 PRHDT and CDR2 FYEKMQ (reference sequence). This CDR3 region has 13 residues. V was cut by 6 bases and J by 3 bases, with 12 bases left in between. As DNA, the CDR3 is TGTGCCAGCAGTCCGGACGGGAGCTACGAGCAGTACTTC. The encoded protein is CASSPDGSYEQYF. The variable domain in full, with the rest retrieved from reference TRBV13 and TRBJ2-7, is AAGVIQSPRHLIKEKRETATLKCYPIPRHDTVYWYQQGPGQDPQFLISFYEKMQSDKGSIPDRFSAQQFSDYHSELNMSSLELGDSALYFCASSPDGSYEQYFGPGTRLTVT.

The DNA of the CDR3 is TGTGCCAGCAGCGTAGATGGACTAGTATACGATACGCAGTATTTT. Protein product: CASSVDGLVYDTQYF. The V gene is TRBV9, the J gene TRBJ2-3; 7 nucleotides line up with TRBD2. This CDR3 region has 15 residues. J lost 6 bases, V lost 0 bases, and 7 bases had no gene match. Looked up from germline, CDR1 is SGDLS and CDR2 is YYNGEE.

The chain combines TRBV13 with TRBJ2-1; D is ambiguous. Trimming removed 1 base from V and 8 bases from J, with 12 bases in between. The CDR3 is 14 amino acids. The V gene's germline CDR1 is PRHDT and CDR2 FYEKMQ (reference sequence). The CDR3 DNA reads TGTGCCAGCAGCTTAGAGGGCCATGTCTATGAGCAGTTCTTC. Protein sequence: CASSLEGHVYEQFF.

J is TRBJ2-7 and V is TRBV27, with D perhaps TRBD1 or TRBD2 (6 bases each). The germline V and J ends were trimmed by 6 bases and 9 bases, with 15 bases remaining between them. The CDR3 runs to 12 residues. The germline V gene has CDR1 MNHEY and CDR2 SMNVEV (reference sequence). CDR3 DNA: TGTGCCAGCAGCCCGGGGGCCCAGGGGCAGTACTTC. Its translation is CASSPGAQGQYF.

The CDR3, as DNA: TGTGCCAGCAGCGCAGGACAGACTCTGGACGAGCAGTACTTC. Its translation is CASSAGQTLDEQYF. The genes are TRBV11-3 and TRBJ2-7; D is perhaps TRBD1 (6 bases). The CDR3 is 14 amino acids. V lost 5 bases and J 5 bases, leaving 16 bases between the germline ends. Germline-derived CDR1 and CDR2 are SGHNT and YENEEA. Complete variable domain (other parts from reference TRBV11-3 and TRBJ2-7): EAGVVQSPRYKIIEKKQPVAFWCNPISGHNTLYWYLQNLGQGPELLIRYENEEAVDDSQLPKDRFSAERLKGVDSTLKIQPAELGDSAVYLCASSAGQTLDEQYFGPGTRLTVT.

CDR3 bases: TGTGCCAGCAGCCTACGACAACCTACGGTCCCCGGGGAGCTGTTTTTT. This translates into CASSLRQPTVPGELFF. This chain uses TRBV27 with TRBJ2-2; D call uncertain. V lost 6 bases and J lost 6, with 20 bases in between. Per germline, CDR1 MNHEY and CDR2 SMNVEV (reference sequence). This CDR3 has 16 amino acids.

V is TRBV19 and J is TRBJ1-1; no reliable D call. Germline-derived CDR1 and CDR2 are LNHDA and SQIVND (reference sequence). The CDR3 length is 12 residues. Trimming stripped 5 bases from V and 1 base from J, with 5 bases between. The DNA of the CDR3 is TGTGCCAGTAGTTGGGGGAACACTGAAGCTTTCTTT. Its translation: CASSWGNTEAFF.

This clone was picked up one time. This chain uses TRBV7-8 with TRBJ2-5; no clear D gene. Trimming removed 5 bases at V and 3 bases at J, with 7 bases between. The germline V gene has CDR1 SGHVS and CDR2 FQNEAQ. This CDR3 contains 12 residues. The CDR3 DNA follows: TGTGCCAGCAGCGGACCGAAAGAGACCCAGTACTTC. Its translation is CASSGPKETQYF.

This chain links TRBV7-9 with TRBJ2-2; the D gene is possibly TRBD2 (5 bases). The CDR3 loop spans 14 amino acids. CDR1 is SEHNR and CDR2 is FQNEAQ in the germline V gene (reference sequence). Trimming removed 0 bases from V and 7 bases from J, with 9 bases in between. This CDR3 is CASSLAGVNGELFF. CDR3 DNA: TGTGCCAGCAGCTTAGCGGGAGTGAACGGGGAGCTGTTTTTT.

CDR3 DNA: TGTGCCAGCACCACTCGGCGTGAGGGTCTTAGGGGCGAGCAGTACTTC. It encodes CASTTRREGLRGEQYF. The gene calls are TRBV28 and TRBJ2-7; tentatively, D is TRBD1 or TRBD2 (5 bases each). The CDR3 length is 16 residues. Trimming stripped 7 bases from V and 6 bases from J, with 25 bases between. From germline, CDR1 is MDHEN and CDR2 SYDVKM.

The chain combines TRBV19 with TRBJ2-3; 8 bases fit TRBD2. The V segment lost 1 base and the J segment 2 bases; nucleotides outside the gene matches: 5. This CDR3 comprises 16 residues. In germline, CDR1 is LNHDA, CDR2 SQIVND (reference sequence). CDR3 coding DNA: TGTGCCAGTAGTATAGGCACTAGCGGTATCACAGATACGCAGTATTTT. It is translated as CASSIGTSGITDTQYF.

This chain connects TRBV9 to TRBJ1-4; TRBD1 matches at 7 bases. V lost 4 bases and J lost 3; bases outside the gene matches: 6. Germline V gene data show CDR1 as SGDLS and CDR2 as YYNGEE. The CDR3 runs to 15 residues. The CDR3 loop reads CASSPQGEANEKLFF. The DNA for the CDR3 is TGTGCCAGCAGCCCCCAGGGGGAGGCTAATGAAAAACTGTTTTTT.

This chain connects TRBV29-1 to TRBJ2-3; D possibly corresponds to TRBD2 (6 bases). V dropped 7 bases and J dropped 0 bases, with 17 bases sitting between them. Germline CDR1 is SQVTM and CDR2 is ANQGSEA. The CDR3 totals 15 residues. The CDR3: CSADAGRSSTDTQYF. The CDR3 bases are TGCAGCGCCGATGCAGGGAGGTCTAGCACAGATACGCAGTATTTT.

This chain joins TRBV10-3 and TRBJ2-7; D might be TRBD1 (6 bases). The V end was cut by 6 bases, the J end by 3 bases, with 15 bases between. CDR1 is ENHRY and CDR2 is SYGVKD in the germline V gene. The CDR3 length is 14 residues. The DNA for the CDR3 is TGTGCCATCAGCACAGGGTCCCTAAGCTACGAGCAGTACTTC. This gives the protein CAISTGSLSYEQYF.

A single count supports this clone. This chain uses TRBV29-1 with TRBJ2-7; TRBD1 matches 7 bases. The CDR3 runs to 13 residues. Germline-derived CDR1 and CDR2 are SQVTM and ANQGSEA. Germline trimming cut 6 bases from V and 0 bases from J; bases unmatched to any gene: 5. The CDR3, as DNA: TGCAGCGTCCTCCGGGACAGCTCCTACGAGCAGTACTTC. It is translated as CSVLRDSSYEQYF.

The V gene is TRBV11-2, the J gene TRBJ2-7; TRBD1 matches at 7 bases. This CDR3 is built from 16 residues. The germline V gene has CDR1 SGHAT and CDR2 FQNNGV. V gave up 5 bases and J gave up 2 bases; unmatched junction bases: 12. The CDR3: CASSPEWTGRAYEQYF. The CDR3 region has the DNA TGTGCCAGCAGCCCCGAATGGACAGGCCGGGCCTACGAGCAGTACTTC.

This chain links TRBV28 with TRBJ1-1, with 9 bases matching TRBD1. The CDR3 runs 14 residues. With 5 bases clipped from V and 5 bases from J, the junction kept 6 bases outside the gene matches. CDR1 is MDHEN and CDR2 is SYDVKM in the germline V gene. CDR3 in amino acids: CASSIQGAQTEAFF. The CDR3 coding sequence is TGTGCCAGCAGTATACAGGGGGCGCAAACTGAAGCTTTCTTT.

The count of this clone is one. V is TRBV14 and J is TRBJ2-5, with D uncertain. V was pared by 0 bases and J by 0 bases, with 14 bases between. The CDR3 runs to 17 residues. Germline CDR1 is SGHDN and CDR2 is FVKESK. The CDR3 sequence is CASSQDRSLSYQETQYF. Written as DNA, the CDR3 is TGTGCCAGCAGCCAAGACCGGAGTCTGTCGTACCAAGAGACCCAGTACTTC. Looking up the rest from reference TRBV14 and TRBJ2-5 gives the full variable domain: EAGVTQFPSHSVIEKGQTVTLRCDPISGHDNLYWYRRVMGKEIKFLLHFVKESKQDESGMPNNRFLAERTGGTYSTLKVQPAELEDSGVYFCASSQDRSLSYQETQYFGPGTRLLVL.

CDR3 DNA sequence: TGTGCCAGCAGCTTAGGAGTTTTGGCTAGCGGATATCAAGAGACCCAGTACTTC. It yields the protein CASSLGVLASGYQETQYF. The chain links TRBV7-7 to TRBJ2-5, with 7 bases that match TRBD2. Trimming removed 1 base from V and 2 bases from J; junction bases left unmatched: 13. This CDR3 comprises 18 residues. Per the germline V gene, CDR1 is SSHAT and CDR2 is FNYEAQ (reference sequence).